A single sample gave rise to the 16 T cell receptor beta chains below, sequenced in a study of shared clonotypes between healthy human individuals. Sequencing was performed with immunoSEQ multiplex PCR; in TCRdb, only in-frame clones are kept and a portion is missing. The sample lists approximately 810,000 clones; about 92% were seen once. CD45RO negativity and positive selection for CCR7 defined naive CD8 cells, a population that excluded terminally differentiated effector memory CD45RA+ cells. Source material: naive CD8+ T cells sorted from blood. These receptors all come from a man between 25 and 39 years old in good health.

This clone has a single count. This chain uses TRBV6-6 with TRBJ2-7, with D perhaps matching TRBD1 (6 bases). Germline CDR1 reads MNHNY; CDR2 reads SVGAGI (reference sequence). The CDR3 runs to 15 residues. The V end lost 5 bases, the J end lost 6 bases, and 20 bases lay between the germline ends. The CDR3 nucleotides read TGTGCCAGCAGTCCTCACAGGGCGGCGGGCTTCGAGCAGTACTTC. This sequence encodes CASSPHRAAGFEQYF.

The CDR3 loop is CASDGTSASNEQFF. CDR3 nucleotides: TGTGCCAGCGACGGGACTAGCGCGAGCAATGAGCAGTTCTTC. The rearrangement links TRBV11-2 to TRBJ2-1, with 10 bases fitting TRBD2. This CDR3 region has 14 residues. V dropped 8 bases and J dropped 6; count of bases not matched to a gene: 7. CDR1 and CDR2 (germline): SGHAT, FQNNGV.

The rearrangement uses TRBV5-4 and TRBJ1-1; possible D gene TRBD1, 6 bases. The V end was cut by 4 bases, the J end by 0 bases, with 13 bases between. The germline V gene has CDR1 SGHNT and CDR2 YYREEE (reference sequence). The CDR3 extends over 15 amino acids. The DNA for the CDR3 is TGTGCCAGCAGCCCACCAGGGGCGATGAACACTGAAGCTTTCTTT. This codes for CASSPPGAMNTEAFF.

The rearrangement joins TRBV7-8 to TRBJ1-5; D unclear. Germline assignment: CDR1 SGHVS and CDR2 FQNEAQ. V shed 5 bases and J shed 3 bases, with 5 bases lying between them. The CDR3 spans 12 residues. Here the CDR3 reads CASSHVNQPQHF. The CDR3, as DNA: TGTGCCAGCAGCCATGTCAATCAGCCCCAGCATTTT.

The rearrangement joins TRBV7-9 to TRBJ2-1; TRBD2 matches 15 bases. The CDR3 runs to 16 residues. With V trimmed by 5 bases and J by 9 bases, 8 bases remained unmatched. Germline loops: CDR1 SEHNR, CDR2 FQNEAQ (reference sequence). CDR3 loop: CASSRTSGRALGEQFF. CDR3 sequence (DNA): TGTGCCAGCAGCCGGACTAGCGGGAGGGCGTTGGGTGAGCAGTTCTTC. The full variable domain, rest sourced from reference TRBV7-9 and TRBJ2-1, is DTGVSQNPRHKITKRGQNVTFRCDPISEHNRLYWYRQTLGQGPEFLTYFQNEAQLEKSRLLSDRFSAERPKGSFSTLEIQRTEQGDSAMYLCASSRTSGRALGEQFFGPGTRLTVL.

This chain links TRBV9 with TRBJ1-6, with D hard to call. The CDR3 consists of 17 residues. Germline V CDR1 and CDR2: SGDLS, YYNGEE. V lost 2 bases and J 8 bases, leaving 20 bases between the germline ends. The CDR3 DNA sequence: TGTGCCAGCAGCGTGGGAGGCGTCTCCATCGGGGATTCACCCCTCCACTTT. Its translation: CASSVGGVSIGDSPLHF.

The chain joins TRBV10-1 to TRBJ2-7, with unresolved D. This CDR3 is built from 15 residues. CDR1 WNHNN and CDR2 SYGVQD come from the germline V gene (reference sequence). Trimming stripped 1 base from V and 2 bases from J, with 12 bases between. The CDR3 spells CASSEFPSMTYEQYF. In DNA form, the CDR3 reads TGCGCCAGCAGTGAGTTTCCGTCGATGACCTACGAGCAGTACTTC.

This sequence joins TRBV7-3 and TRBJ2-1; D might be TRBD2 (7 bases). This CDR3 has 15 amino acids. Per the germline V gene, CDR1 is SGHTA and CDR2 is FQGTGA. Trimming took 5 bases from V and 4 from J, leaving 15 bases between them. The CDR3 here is CASSPGRGTYNEQFF. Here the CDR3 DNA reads TGTGCCAGCAGCCCAGGGAGGGGGACTTACAATGAGCAGTTCTTC.

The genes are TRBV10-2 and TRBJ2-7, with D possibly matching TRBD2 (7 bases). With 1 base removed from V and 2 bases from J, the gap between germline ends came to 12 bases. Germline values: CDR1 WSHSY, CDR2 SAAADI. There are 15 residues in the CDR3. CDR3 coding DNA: TGCGCCAGCAGTGAGTTAAAGGGGGGGCCCTACGAGCAGTACTTC. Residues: CASSELKGGPYEQYF.

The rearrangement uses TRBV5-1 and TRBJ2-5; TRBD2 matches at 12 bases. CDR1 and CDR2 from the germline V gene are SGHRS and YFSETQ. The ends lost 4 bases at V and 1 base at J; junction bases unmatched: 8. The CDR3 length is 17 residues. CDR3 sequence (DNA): TGCGCCAGCAGCAAGAGAACTAGCGGGAGGACCCAAGAGACCCAGTACTTC. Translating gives CASSKRTSGRTQETQYF.

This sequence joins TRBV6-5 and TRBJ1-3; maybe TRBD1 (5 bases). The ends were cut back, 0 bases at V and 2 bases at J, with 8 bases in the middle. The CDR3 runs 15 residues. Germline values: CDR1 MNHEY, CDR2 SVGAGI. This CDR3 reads CASSYSKDTGNTIYF. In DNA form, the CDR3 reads TGTGCCAGCAGTTACTCGAAGGACACTGGAAACACCATATATTTT.

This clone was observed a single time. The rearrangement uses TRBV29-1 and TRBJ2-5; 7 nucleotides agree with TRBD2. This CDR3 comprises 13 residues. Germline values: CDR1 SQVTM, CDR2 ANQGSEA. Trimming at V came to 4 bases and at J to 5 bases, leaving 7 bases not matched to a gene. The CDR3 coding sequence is TGCAGCGTTGCTACAGCGGGAATGGAGACCCAGTACTTC. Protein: CSVATAGMETQYF.

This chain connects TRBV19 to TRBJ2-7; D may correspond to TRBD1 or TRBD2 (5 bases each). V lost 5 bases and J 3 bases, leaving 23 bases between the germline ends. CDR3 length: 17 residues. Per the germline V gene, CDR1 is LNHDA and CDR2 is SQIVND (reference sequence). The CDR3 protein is CASSPQGRGAINYEQYF. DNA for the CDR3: TGTGCCAGTAGTCCCCAGGGTAGGGGAGCGATAAACTACGAGCAGTACTTC.

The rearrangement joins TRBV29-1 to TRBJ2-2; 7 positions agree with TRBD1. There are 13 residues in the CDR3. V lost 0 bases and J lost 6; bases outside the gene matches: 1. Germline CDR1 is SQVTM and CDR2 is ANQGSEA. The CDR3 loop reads CSVEEQGPGELFF. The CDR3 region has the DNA TGCAGCGTTGAAGAACAGGGGCCCGGGGAGCTGTTTTTT.

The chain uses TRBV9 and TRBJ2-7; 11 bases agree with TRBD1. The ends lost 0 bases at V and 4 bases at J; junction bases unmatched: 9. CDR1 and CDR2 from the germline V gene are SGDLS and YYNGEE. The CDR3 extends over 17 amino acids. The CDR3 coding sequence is TGTGCCAGCAGCGTAGCAAACGGGACAGGGGGACCGTACGAGCAGTACTTC. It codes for CASSVANGTGGPYEQYF.

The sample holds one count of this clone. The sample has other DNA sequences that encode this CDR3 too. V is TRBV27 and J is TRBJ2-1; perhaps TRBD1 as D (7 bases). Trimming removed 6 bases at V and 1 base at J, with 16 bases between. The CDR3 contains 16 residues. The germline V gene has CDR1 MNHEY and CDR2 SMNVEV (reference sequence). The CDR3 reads CASSLLAGGSYNEQFF. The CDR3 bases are TGTGCCAGCAGCCTTTTGGCAGGGGGGTCCTACAATGAGCAGTTCTTC.